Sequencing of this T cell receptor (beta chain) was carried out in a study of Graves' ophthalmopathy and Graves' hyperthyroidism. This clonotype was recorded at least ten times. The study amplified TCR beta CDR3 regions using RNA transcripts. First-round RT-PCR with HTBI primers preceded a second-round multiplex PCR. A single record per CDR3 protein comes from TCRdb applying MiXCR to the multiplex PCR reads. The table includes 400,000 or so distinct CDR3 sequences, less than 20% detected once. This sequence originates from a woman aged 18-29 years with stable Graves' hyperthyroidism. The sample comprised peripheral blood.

Here the CDR3 reads CSVEVDRTYEQYF. CDR3 in DNA: TGCAGCGTTGAGGTGGACAGAACCTACGAGCAGTACTTC. The chain recombines TRBV29-1 with TRBJ2-7; TRBD1 is a possible D gene (6 bases). Trimming took off 3 bases at V and 2 bases at J, with 11 bases between the two ends. This CDR3 spans 13 amino acids. Looked up from germline, CDR1 is SQVTM and CDR2 is ANQGSEA.